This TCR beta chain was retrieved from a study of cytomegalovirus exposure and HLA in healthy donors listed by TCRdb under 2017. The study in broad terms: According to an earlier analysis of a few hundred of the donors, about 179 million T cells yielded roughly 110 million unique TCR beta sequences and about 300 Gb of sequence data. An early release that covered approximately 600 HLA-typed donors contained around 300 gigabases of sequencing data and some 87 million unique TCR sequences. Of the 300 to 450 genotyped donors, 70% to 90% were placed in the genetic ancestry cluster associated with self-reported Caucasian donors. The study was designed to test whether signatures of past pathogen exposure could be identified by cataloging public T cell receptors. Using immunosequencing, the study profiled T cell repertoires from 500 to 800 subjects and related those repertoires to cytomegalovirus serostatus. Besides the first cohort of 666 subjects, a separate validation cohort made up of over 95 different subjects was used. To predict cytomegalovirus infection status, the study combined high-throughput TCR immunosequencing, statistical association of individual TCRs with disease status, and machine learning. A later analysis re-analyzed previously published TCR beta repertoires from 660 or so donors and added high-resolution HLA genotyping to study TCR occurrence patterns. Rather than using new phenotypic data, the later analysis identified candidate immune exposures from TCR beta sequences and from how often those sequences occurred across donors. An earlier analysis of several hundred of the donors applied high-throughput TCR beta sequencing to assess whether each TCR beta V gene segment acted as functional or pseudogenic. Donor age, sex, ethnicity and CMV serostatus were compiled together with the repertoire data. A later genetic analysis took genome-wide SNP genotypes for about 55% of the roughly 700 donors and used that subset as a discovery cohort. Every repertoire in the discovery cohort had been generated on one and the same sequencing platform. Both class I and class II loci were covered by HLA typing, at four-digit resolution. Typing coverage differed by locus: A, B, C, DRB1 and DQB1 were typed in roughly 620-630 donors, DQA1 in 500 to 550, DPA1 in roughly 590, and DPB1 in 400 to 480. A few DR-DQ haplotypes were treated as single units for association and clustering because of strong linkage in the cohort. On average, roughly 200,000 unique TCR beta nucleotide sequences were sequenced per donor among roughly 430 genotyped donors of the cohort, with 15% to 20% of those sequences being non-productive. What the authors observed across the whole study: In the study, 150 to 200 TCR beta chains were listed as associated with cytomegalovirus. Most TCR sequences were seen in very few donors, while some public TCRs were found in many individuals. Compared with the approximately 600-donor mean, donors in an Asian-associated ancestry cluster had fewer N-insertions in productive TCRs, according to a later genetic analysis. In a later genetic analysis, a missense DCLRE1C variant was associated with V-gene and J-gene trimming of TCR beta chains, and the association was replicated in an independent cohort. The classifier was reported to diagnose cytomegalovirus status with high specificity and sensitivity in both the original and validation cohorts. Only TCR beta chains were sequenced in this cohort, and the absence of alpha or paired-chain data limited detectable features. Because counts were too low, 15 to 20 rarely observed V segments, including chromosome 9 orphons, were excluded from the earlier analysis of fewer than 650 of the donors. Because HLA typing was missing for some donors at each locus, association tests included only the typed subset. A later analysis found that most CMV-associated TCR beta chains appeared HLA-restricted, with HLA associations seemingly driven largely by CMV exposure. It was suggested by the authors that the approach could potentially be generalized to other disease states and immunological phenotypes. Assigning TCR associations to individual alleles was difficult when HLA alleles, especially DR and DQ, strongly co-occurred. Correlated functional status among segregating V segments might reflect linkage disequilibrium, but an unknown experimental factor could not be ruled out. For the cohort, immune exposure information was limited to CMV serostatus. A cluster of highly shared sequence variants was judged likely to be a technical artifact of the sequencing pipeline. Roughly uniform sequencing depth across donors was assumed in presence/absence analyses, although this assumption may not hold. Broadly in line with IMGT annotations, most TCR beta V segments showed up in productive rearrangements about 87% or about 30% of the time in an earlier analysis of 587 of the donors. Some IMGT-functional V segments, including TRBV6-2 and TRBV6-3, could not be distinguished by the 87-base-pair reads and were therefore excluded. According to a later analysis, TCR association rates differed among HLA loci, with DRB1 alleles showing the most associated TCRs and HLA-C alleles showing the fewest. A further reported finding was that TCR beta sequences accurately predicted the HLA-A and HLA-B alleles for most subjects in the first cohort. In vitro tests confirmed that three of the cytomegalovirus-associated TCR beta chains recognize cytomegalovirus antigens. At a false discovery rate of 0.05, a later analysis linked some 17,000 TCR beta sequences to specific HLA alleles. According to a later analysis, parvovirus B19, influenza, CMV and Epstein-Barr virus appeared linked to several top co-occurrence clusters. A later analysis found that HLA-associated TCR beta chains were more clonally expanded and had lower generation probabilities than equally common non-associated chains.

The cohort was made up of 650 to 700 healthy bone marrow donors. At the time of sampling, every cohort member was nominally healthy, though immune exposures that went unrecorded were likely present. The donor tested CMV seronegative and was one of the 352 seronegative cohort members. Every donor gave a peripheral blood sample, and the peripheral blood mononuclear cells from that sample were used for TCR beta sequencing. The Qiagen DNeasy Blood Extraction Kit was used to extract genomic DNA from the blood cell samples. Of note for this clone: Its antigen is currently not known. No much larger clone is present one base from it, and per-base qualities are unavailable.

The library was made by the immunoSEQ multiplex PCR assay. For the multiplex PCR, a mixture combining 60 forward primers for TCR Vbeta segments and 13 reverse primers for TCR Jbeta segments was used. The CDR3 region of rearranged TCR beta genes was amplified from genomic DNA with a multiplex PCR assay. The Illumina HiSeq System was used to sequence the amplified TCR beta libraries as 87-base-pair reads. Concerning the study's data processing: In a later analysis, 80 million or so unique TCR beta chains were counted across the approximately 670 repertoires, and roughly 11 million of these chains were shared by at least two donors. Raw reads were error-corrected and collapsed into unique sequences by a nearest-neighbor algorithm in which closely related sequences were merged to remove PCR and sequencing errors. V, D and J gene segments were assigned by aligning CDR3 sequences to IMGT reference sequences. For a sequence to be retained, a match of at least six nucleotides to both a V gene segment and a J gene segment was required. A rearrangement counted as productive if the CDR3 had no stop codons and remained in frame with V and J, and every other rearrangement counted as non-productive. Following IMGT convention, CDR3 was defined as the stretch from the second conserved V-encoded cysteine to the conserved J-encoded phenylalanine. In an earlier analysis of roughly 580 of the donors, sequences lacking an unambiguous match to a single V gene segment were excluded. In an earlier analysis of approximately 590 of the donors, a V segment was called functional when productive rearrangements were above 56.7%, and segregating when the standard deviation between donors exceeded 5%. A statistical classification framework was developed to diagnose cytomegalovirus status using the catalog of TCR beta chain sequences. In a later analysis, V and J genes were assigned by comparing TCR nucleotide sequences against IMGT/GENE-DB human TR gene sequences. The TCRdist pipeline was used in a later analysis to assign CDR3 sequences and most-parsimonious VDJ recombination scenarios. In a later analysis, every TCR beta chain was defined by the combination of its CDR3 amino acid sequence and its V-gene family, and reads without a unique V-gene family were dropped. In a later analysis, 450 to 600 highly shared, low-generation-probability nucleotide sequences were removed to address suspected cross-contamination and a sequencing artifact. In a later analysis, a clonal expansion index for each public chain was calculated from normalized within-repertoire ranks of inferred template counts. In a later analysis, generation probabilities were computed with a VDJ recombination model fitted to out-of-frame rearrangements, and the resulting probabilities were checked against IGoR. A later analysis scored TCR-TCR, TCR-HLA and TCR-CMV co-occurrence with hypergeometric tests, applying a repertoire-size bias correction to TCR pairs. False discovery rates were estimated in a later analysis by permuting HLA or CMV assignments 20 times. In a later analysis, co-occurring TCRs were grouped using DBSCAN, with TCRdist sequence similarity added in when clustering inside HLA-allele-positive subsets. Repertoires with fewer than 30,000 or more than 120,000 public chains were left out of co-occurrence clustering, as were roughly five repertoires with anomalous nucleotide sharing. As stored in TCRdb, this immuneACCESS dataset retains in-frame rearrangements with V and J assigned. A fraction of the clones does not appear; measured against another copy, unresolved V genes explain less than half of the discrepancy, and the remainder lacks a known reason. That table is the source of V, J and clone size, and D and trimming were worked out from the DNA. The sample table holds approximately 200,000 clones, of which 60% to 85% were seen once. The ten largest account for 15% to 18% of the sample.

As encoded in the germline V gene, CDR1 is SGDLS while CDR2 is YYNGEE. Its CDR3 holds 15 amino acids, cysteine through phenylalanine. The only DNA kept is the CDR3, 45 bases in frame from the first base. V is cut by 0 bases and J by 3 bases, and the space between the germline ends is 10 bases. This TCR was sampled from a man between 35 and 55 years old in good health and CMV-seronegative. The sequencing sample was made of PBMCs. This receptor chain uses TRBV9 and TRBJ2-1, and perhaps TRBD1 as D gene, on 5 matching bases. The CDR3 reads CASSVGQPFYNEQFF. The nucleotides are TGTGCCAGCAGCGTAGGACAGCCCTTCTACAATGAGCAGTTCTTC. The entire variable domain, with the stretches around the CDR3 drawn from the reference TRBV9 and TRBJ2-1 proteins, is DSGVTQTPKHLITATGQRVTLRCSPRSGDLSVYWYQQSLDQGLQFLIQYYNGEERAKGNILERFSAQQFPDLHSELNLSSLELGDSALYFCASSVGQPFYNEQFFGPGTRLTVL.